Listed here are 5 T cell receptor beta chains from one sample, sequenced in a study of blood T cell repertoires in COVID-19. This table comes from immunoSEQ multiplex PCR, and its TCRdb copy is limited to in-frame clones, with some not included. The sample lists hundreds of thousands of clones; 75% to 90% were seen once. The specimen sequenced was peripheral blood. All receptors come from a man aged 35 to 55 with acute or convalescent COVID-19.

This chain uses TRBV18 with TRBJ2-1, with 12 bases matching TRBD2. V was pared by 4 bases and J by 7 bases, with 5 bases of the junction left unmatched. Germline V gene data show CDR1 as KGHSH and CDR2 as LQKENI. CDR3 size: 15 residues. CDR3 sequence (DNA): TGTGCCAGCTCACTTGGACTAGCGGGAAGGAATGAGCAGTTCTTC. It yields the protein CASSLGLAGRNEQFF.

The chain uses TRBV4-2 and TRBJ1-2, with no clear D. V was clipped by 0 bases and J by 4 bases, with 9 bases between them. This CDR3 is built from 14 residues. Germline V lookup: CDR1 LGHNA, CDR2 YNFKEQ. The CDR3 DNA reads TGTGCCAGCAGCCAAGAAACACGGAGCTATGGCTACACCTTC. It is translated as CASSQETRSYGYTF.

The chain employs TRBV5-4 and TRBJ1-4; D not certain. This CDR3 is built from 15 residues. The ends were cut back, 1 base at V and 7 bases at J, with 14 bases in the middle. Germline lookup yields CDR1 SGHNT and CDR2 YYREEE (reference sequence). The CDR3 loop is CASSLNGLTLEKLFF. The CDR3 coding sequence is TGTGCCAGCAGCTTGAATGGCTTAACCCTTGAAAAACTGTTTTTT.

This chain uses TRBV19 with TRBJ2-7, with TRBD1 matching 10 bases. After removal of 5 bases from V and 2 bases from J, the junction contained 3 bases not matched to a gene. The CDR3 runs 14 residues. The V gene's germline CDR1 is LNHDA and CDR2 SQIVND (reference sequence). As DNA, the CDR3 is TGTGCCAGTAGTCCGGGACAGGGGACCTACGAGCAGTACTTC. Translation: CASSPGQGTYEQYF.

This clone was detected only once. The chain combines TRBV7-2 with TRBJ2-2, with D perhaps TRBD1 (6 bases). The CDR3 covers 15 residues. Germline CDR1 and CDR2: SGHTA and FQGNSA. Trimming cost V 0 bases and J 7 bases, with 12 bases left between them. The CDR3 is CASSLALGAGGELFF. The CDR3 DNA follows: TGTGCCAGCAGCTTAGCTTTGGGGGCAGGCGGGGAGCTGTTTTTT.